This record covers a single TCR beta chain. The entry originates in a study of blood T cells in healthy people across ages. With a J-beta primer mix and a sample-barcoded 5' primer, a second PCR ran 7 to 11 cycles. TCRdb re-called the 5' RACE reads with MiXCR, one entry per CDR3 protein. The data show over 1,300,000 distinct CDR3 sequences, with around 59% seen just once and roughly 6.3% held by the top ten. The V gene lost 3 bases and the J gene lost 4 bases, with 13 bases spanning the gap. The CDR3 has 15 amino acids. Germline assignment: CDR1 MNHNS and CDR2 SASEGT. Sequences were obtained from blood. The chain couples TRBV6-1 to TRBJ1-5, with TRBD1 as a possible D gene (5 bases). The sequence was collected from a man between 18 and 29 years old in good health. The CDR3 DNA reads as TGTGCCAGCAGTGACGGGGCCAGATATAATCAGCCCCAGCATTTT. Its translation: CASSDGARYNQPQHF.